This T cell receptor beta chain was documented in a study of human T cells and chemical hapten exposure (dated by TCRdb to the early 2020s). Notes on the research overall: For sensitization, 2% DPC in acetone was applied to a roughly 2 cm by roughly 2 cm area of upper inner arm skin. Throughout the roughly 25-week study period, patients were also given weekly therapeutic DPC doses on the scalp. Patch testing on the upper back used Finn chambers containing 0.01% DPC, with scoring done after 6 days according to International Contact Dermatitis Research Group standards. Alopecia areata with under or over 50% scalp involvement, alopecia totalis and alopecia universalis were represented in the patient cohort, which was mostly female. Libraries were pooled for sequencing, and per-sample TCR yields varied mainly because of small differences in library volumes within the pool. Peripheral blood TCR repertoire changes were tracked in vivo in alopecia patients during primary and secondary sensitization to the hapten diphenylcyclopropenone (DPC). Blood was sampled from patients pre-sensitization (week 0) and at 2, 6 and about 24 weeks after DPC sensitization. Around 29 alopecia patients provided blood for TCR sequencing at one to four time points (pre-sensitization, 2, 6 and 24 weeks).

On the study overall, not on this receptor specifically: Significantly more large CDR3 similarity clusters were formed by expanded TCRs than by pre-sensitization or healthy control sets, consistent with antigen-driven responses. DPC sensitization did not change the number of TCRs with a frequency above 1 in 1000, and there was no evidence of changes in global repertoire structure. Because every patient had alopecia, a presumed autoimmune disease, the patients' immune response might differ from that of healthy individuals. Patch test score correlated positively with the number of PT1 expanded TCRs, reaching significance at thresholds 8, 16 and 32 but not at 4. After repeated subsampling, the strength of the expansion versus patch-test correlation and the threshold at which it became significant changed.

Preparation of the library involved RACE. The sample was run on a NextSeq 500. During library preparation, unique molecular identifiers were attached to individual cDNA molecules so that TCRs could be counted quantitatively and reproducibly. For every blood RNA sample, sequencing covered both the TCR alpha and TCR beta chains. For the original study's pipeline: The median number of TCRs per sample was approximately 93,000, ranging from about 20,000 to 690,600. V, J and CDR3 annotation of the TCR reads was performed with the Decombinator software suite. For the PS versus PT1 abundance plots, all samples were subsampled to the same number of TCRs (28,000). TCRs were defined as expanded if absent before sensitization and observed at least eight times at the 2-week time point. The public sequencing data were trimmed at Q25 with fastp and processed into clonotypes with MiXCR by TCRdb, which kept only in-frame beta chains. A single entry per CDR3 protein holds the most common genes and DNA from its merged rows. TCRdb's processing, not the authors', yielded these V and J calls. Across this sample there are some 110,000 distinct CDR3 sequences, with over 9% seen only once. The biggest ten clones account for around 2.5% of the sample.

CDR1 and CDR2 were assigned from the germline V gene (reference sequence) as SGHNT and YYREEE. V loses 3 bases, J loses 2 bases, and the germline ends lie 11 bases apart. The CDR3, from cysteine to phenylalanine, totals 14 residues. Solely the CDR3 DNA is kept, with 42 bases framed from the first base. The time point label corresponds to: patch test 3, about 24 weeks after DPC sensitization. Interpreted using the paper, the treatment or condition label stands for: therapeutic diphenylcyclopropenone sensitization with weekly scalp DPC. Blood at each patch-test visit was drawn before the patch test was applied. Patients were eligible if aged 18 to 70, diagnosed with alopecia and judged suitable for DPC therapy, and pregnant patients were excluded. Unfractionated whole blood was collected in Tempus Blood RNA tubes, and total RNA was extracted from that blood. This clonotype was seen at least ten times. Which antigen it targets is not known. No clone much larger than this one lies a single base away; base qualities are absent.

The sequence derives from a woman in her fifties or sixties with alopecia areata. Some clones in this sample may be carry-over from other donors' samples. The rearranged chain carries TRBV5-4 and TRBJ2-5; the D gene is perhaps TRBD2, from 6 matching bases. This sample comprised whole blood, obtained in connection with sensitization to the hapten diphenylcyclopropenone (DPC). The CDR3 here reads CASSSRDLQETQYF. The base sequence is TGTGCCAGCAGCTCCCGGGACTTACAAGAGACCCAGTACTTC.